Shown below are 22 T cell receptor beta chains from a single sample sequenced in a study of identical twins. Using its own MiXCR run on the 5' RACE reads, TCRdb lists one record per CDR3 protein. The sample carries around 490,000 distinct CDR3 sequences, 15% recorded once. This sample was shared with a second study, whose subject was yellow fever vaccine responses in identical twins.

Sequenced: CD4+ T cells sorted from blood. Receptor source: a woman aged 18-29 years in good health.

The V and J genes are TRBV28 and TRBJ2-5, with 8 positions matching TRBD1. Per the germline V gene, CDR1 is MDHEN and CDR2 is SYDVKM. This CDR3 comprises 17 residues. Trimming removed 8 bases from V and 2 bases from J; junction bases left unmatched: 16. The CDR3: CASSQPPGTGTQETQYF. The CDR3 DNA reads as TGTGCCAGCTCACAACCTCCGGGGACAGGAACACAAGAGACCCAGTACTTC.

This clonotype was recorded once. The J gene is TRBJ2-2, the V gene TRBV19; unclear D gene. The CDR3 runs 15 residues. CDR1 is LNHDA and CDR2 is SQIVND in the germline V gene (reference sequence). V was trimmed by 3 bases and J by 4 bases, leaving 12 bases between them. CDR3 DNA sequence: TGTGCCAGTAGTATTGAGAGAAGGCCCACCGGGGAGCTGTTTTTT. Protein: CASSIERRPTGELFF.

This sequence joins TRBV7-9 and TRBJ1-4, with TRBD1 as a possible D gene (5 bases). V lost 5 bases, J lost 4 bases, and 11 bases lay in between. This CDR3 has 14 amino acids. CDR1 SEHNR and CDR2 FQNEAQ come from the germline V gene (reference sequence). CDR3 sequence (DNA): TGTGCCAGCAGCGGTCTGGGGGGTAATGAAAAACTGTTTTTT. Protein sequence: CASSGLGGNEKLFF.

The genes are TRBV9 and TRBJ1-1; 12 bases line up with TRBD1. J lost 4 bases, V lost 0 bases, and 1 base had no gene match. The CDR3 contains 15 residues. Germline CDR1 and CDR2: SGDLS and YYNGEE. The CDR3 DNA sequence: TGTGCCAGCAGCGTAGTGGGACAGGGGGCCACTGAAGCTTTCTTT. Protein: CASSVVGQGATEAFF. The full variable domain, its missing parts supplied by reference TRBV9 and TRBJ1-1, is DSGVTQTPKHLITATGQRVTLRCSPRSGDLSVYWYQQSLDQGLQFLIQYYNGEERAKGNILERFSAQQFPDLHSELNLSSLELGDSALYFCASSVVGQGATEAFFGQGTRLTVV.

In its sample, this clonotype was seen a few times. The rearrangement joins TRBV7-9 to TRBJ1-6, with TRBD1 matching over 9 bases. Germline CDR1 and CDR2: SEHNR and FQNEAQ (reference sequence). With 5 bases clipped from V and 10 bases from J, the junction kept 6 bases outside the gene matches. The CDR3 totals 14 residues. CDR3 coding DNA: TGTGCCAGCAGCCGAAGACAGGGGGGATCACCCCTCCACTTT. It translates to CASSRRQGGSPLHF.

This chain joins TRBV2 and TRBJ2-5; 9 nucleotides match TRBD2. This CDR3 comprises 16 residues. Germline V lookup: CDR1 SNHLY, CDR2 FYNNEI. Trimming removed 1 base from V and 5 bases from J; junction bases left unmatched: 8. In nucleotides, the CDR3 is TGTGCCAGCAGTGAAGAGCGACTAGCGGTCAGGGAGACCCAGTACTTC. It specifies CASSEERLAVRETQYF. Full variable domain (rest looked up from reference TRBV2 and TRBJ2-5): EPEVTQTPSHQVTQMGQEVILRCVPISNHLYFYWYRQILGQKVEFLVSFYNNEISEKSEIFDDQFSVERPDGSNFTLKIRSTKLEDSAMYFCASSEERLAVRETQYFGPGTRLLVL.

The V call is TRBV2, the J call TRBJ2-5; 9 nucleotides line up with TRBD2. The CDR3 has 16 amino acids. The junction had 9 bases not matched to a gene; V was cut back by 5 bases and J by 2 bases. Germline V gene lookup returns CDR1 SNHLY and CDR2 FYNNEI. The CDR3 DNA reads as TGTGCCAGCAGTCCGTCTTTTGCGGGAGGGCAAGAGACCCAGTACTTC. This sequence encodes CASSPSFAGGQETQYF.

This clonotype was picked up a small number of times. The genes are TRBV3-1 and TRBJ1-5, with no clear D. The CDR3 is 15 residues long. V shed 1 base and J shed 4 bases, with 11 bases lying between them. Germline CDR1 reads LGHDT; CDR2 reads YNNKEL (reference sequence). The CDR3 DNA is TGTGCCAGCAGCCAAGGTGAGCTAGCAAATCAGCCCCAGCATTTT. Translated, it gives CASSQGELANQPQHF. The full variable domain, in which reference TRBV3-1 and TRBJ1-5 provide the parts outside the CDR3, is DTAVSQTPKYLVTQMGNDKSIKCEQNLGHDTMYWYKQDSKKFLKIMFSYNNKELIINETVPNRFSPKSPDKAHLNLHINSLELGDSAVYFCASSQGELANQPQHFGDGTRLSIL.

The chain is built from TRBV7-9 and TRBJ2-1; possible D gene TRBD1, 6 bases. The V end lost 5 bases, the J end lost 12 bases, and 17 bases lay between the germline ends. Germline CDR1 reads SEHNR; CDR2 reads FQNEAQ (reference sequence). This CDR3 is 13 amino acids long. The CDR3 reads CASSLKRDTGQFF. Here the CDR3 DNA reads TGTGCCAGCAGCCTAAAGAGGGACACAGGGCAGTTCTTC.

This clonotype was counted only a few times. This rearrangement joins TRBV5-1 to TRBJ2-1, with D perhaps being TRBD1 or TRBD2 (5 bases each). This CDR3 region has 16 residues. Trimming cost V 4 bases and J 5 bases, with 19 bases left between them. Germline V lookup: CDR1 SGHRS, CDR2 YFSETQ. CDR3 DNA: TGCGCCAGCAGCCCGCACTCGTCGGGGCTCGACAATGAGCAGTTCTTC. Translating gives CASSPHSSGLDNEQFF.

In its sample, this clonotype was seen a few times. This rearrangement joins TRBV29-1 to TRBJ2-3; 12 bases align to TRBD2. V lost 6 bases and J lost 4; bases outside the gene matches: 5. The germline V gene encodes CDR1 SQVTM and CDR2 ANQGSEA. There are 14 residues in the CDR3. CDR3 residues: CSVRLAGASDTQYF. The DNA for the CDR3 is TGCAGCGTCAGACTAGCGGGAGCCTCAGATACGCAGTATTTT.

The sample holds a few counts of this clonotype. The chain carries TRBV29-1 and TRBJ1-2; D is ambiguous. Germline V gene lookup returns CDR1 SQVTM and CDR2 ANQGSEA. The length of the CDR3 is 10 residues. Trimming took 3 bases from V and 6 from J, leaving 5 bases between them. The DNA for the CDR3 is TGCAGCGTTGAGTTGAATGGCTACACCTTC. It yields the protein CSVELNGYTF.

This clonotype was seen at least ten times. The chain has TRBV5-1 and TRBJ2-1; TRBD2 agrees at 7 bases. The CDR3 extends over 14 amino acids. The J segment lost 3 bases and the V segment lost 2 bases, leaving 2 bases of the junction unmatched. CDR1 is SGHRS and CDR2 is YFSETQ in the germline V gene. This CDR3 reads CASSFPSGYNEQFF. The DNA for the CDR3 is TGCGCCAGCAGCTTTCCTAGCGGCTACAATGAGCAGTTCTTC.

This rearrangement joins TRBV20-1 to TRBJ2-2; possible D gene TRBD2, 6 bases. Trimming shortened V by 3 bases and J by 4 bases, and 12 bases separated the two germline ends. CDR3 length: 14 residues. CDR1 is DFQATT, CDR2 SNEGSKA, per germline (reference sequence). The CDR3: CSARGGVITGELFF. DNA of the CDR3: TGCAGTGCTAGGGGCGGGGTGATCACCGGGGAGCTGTTTTTT.

This clonotype was counted only a few times. V and J are TRBV24-1 and TRBJ2-5; weak D call: TRBD1 (7 bases). CDR3 size: 16 residues. Germline CDR1 reads KGHDR; CDR2 reads SFDVKD. The V gene lost 4 bases and the J gene lost 5 bases, with 19 bases spanning the gap. CDR3 residues: CATSDPRQGAGETQYF. The CDR3 bases are TGTGCCACCAGTGACCCGAGACAGGGCGCGGGGGAGACCCAGTACTTC.

This clonotype was seen more than once but under ten times. DNA for the CDR3: TGTGCCAGCAGTCTCGCCCCCCCAGCGGGATACGATACGCAGTATTTT. It codes for CASSLAPPAGYDTQYF. The chain uses TRBV27 and TRBJ2-3; 7 bases line up with TRBD2. The CDR3 has 16 amino acids. V lost 5 bases, J lost 6 bases, and 14 bases stayed unmatched. Germline CDR1 is MNHEY and CDR2 is SMNVEV (reference sequence).

The CDR3 region is CSARATDSNQPQHF. The CDR3 nucleotides are TGCAGTGCTAGAGCTACTGATAGCAATCAGCCCCAGCATTTT. The chain recombines TRBV20-1 with TRBJ1-5; D is unresolved. This CDR3 spans 14 amino acids. Per germline, CDR1 DFQATT and CDR2 SNEGSKA (reference sequence). Deletions cut 1 base from V and 0 bases from J, with 7 bases between.

CDR3 in DNA: TGCAGCGTTGTCGGGACTCCCAGTGGGGGCACTGAAGCTTTCTTT. Its protein is CSVVGTPSGGTEAFF. The chain is built from TRBV29-1 and TRBJ1-1; D might be TRBD1 (5 bases). The CDR3 sequence is 15 residues long. The germline V and J ends were trimmed by 4 bases and 4 bases, with 19 bases remaining between them. The germline gives CDR1 SQVTM, CDR2 ANQGSEA.

CDR3 DNA sequence: TGTGCTAGTGGTTTGTGGGACAGGGTTATTGGGGCCAACGTCCTGACTTTC. Protein: CASGLWDRVIGANVLTF. The chain employs TRBV12-5 and TRBJ2-6, with 9 bases matching TRBD1. Germline V lookup: CDR1 LGHNT, CDR2 FRNRAP. V was clipped by 2 bases and J by 3 bases; unmatched bases: 5. CDR3 length equals 17 residues.

The chain links TRBV20-1 to TRBJ2-2; D is undetermined. CDR1 is DFQATT, CDR2 SNEGSKA, per germline (reference sequence). V was shortened by 5 bases and J by 0 bases, with 10 bases between the two germline ends. This CDR3 has 14 amino acids. CDR3 loop: CSARVVANTGELFF. In nucleotides, the CDR3 is TGCAGTGCTCGGGTTGTCGCGAACACCGGGGAGCTGTTTTTT.

This clonotype was picked up a small number of times. The genes are TRBV4-1 and TRBJ2-1; TRBD2 matches at 7 bases. The germline V gene has CDR1 MGHRA and CDR2 YSYEKL. There are 15 residues in the CDR3. V dropped 0 bases and J dropped 8; count of bases not matched to a gene: 7. CDR3 bases: TGCGCCAGCAGCCAAGATGGGGGGGAGAAGGATGAGCAGTTCTTC. This sequence encodes CASSQDGGEKDEQFF.

Many counts were recorded for this clonotype. The V call is TRBV7-9, the J call TRBJ1-1, with D hard to call. Germline V gives CDR1 SEHNR, CDR2 FQNEAQ (reference sequence). V was pared by 3 bases and J by 0 bases, with 8 bases between. The CDR3 is made up of 14 amino acids. CDR3: CASSLDQMNTEAFF. As DNA, the CDR3 is TGTGCCAGCAGCTTGGACCAAATGAACACTGAAGCTTTCTTT. The full variable domain, completed using reference TRBV7-9 and TRBJ1-1, is DTGVSQNPRHKITKRGQNVTFRCDPISEHNRLYWYRQTLGQGPEFLTYFQNEAQLEKSRLLSDRFSAERPKGSFSTLEIQRTEQGDSAMYLCASSLDQMNTEAFFGQGTRLTVV.